The rows below give T cell receptor beta chains drawn from one sample of a study of identifying expanded T cells in peripheral blood. Method: immunoSEQ multiplex PCR; TCRdb's copy keeps in-frame clones and lacks some. The sample yields approximately 56,000 clones, 82% seen once. Source material: blood. All receptors come from a person aged 18 to 75 in good health. Each CDR3 is given with its conserved first and last residue. The D gene is left open where the match is weak. Size values are once, few and many counts, or a class for expanded clones, and some rows have none.

>TRBJ2-5|TRBV4-3|NA|NA|15
CASSQDMGREETQYF
TGCGCCAGCAGCCAAGATATGGGCAGGGAAGAGACCCAGTACTTC
>TRBJ2-3|TRBV7-6|NA|TRBD2|15
CASSRRTSGTDTQYF
TGTGCCAGCAGCCGGAGGACTAGCGGGACAGATACGCAGTATTTT
>TRBJ1-5|TRBV5-6|few|TRBD1|19
CASSVLGTDGLYSNQPQHF
TGTGCCAGCAGCGTTCTCGGGACAGATGGACTTTATAGCAATCAGCCCCAGCATTTT
>TRBJ2-2|TRBV14|NA|TRBD1|16
CASRLSGTANTGELFF
TGTGCCAGCAGACTATCCGGGACAGCAAACACCGGGGAGCTGTTTTTT
>TRBJ1-5|TRBV19|once|NA|14
CASSSAGGNQPQHF
TGTGCCAGTAGTTCCGCGGGGGGCAATCAGCCCCAGCATTTT
>TRBJ2-1|TRBV11-2|NA|NA|17
CASSSRDLRQFRNEQFF
TGTGCCAGCAGCTCTAGAGACCTCCGGCAATTCCGCAATGAGCAGTTCTTC
>TRBJ2-1|TRBV7-9|NA|NA|13
CASSYRQSNEQFF
TGTGCCAGCAGCTATCGACAGTCTAACGAGCAGTTCTTC
>TRBJ2-1|TRBV10-2|NA|TRBD2|14
CASRLAGGADEQFF
TGCGCCAGCAGACTAGCGGGGGGAGCCGATGAGCAGTTCTTC
>TRBJ1-3|TRBV2|NA|NA|11
CAREYGNTIYF
TGTGCCAGGGAATACGGAAACACCATATATTTT
>TRBJ1-1|TRBV7-8|NA|TRBD1|15
CASSRYLTGDTEAFF
TGTGCCAGCAGCCGTTATCTGACAGGGGATACTGAAGCTTTCTTT
>TRBJ2-2|TRBV9|NA|NA|15
CASSVELVGTGELFF
TGTGCCAGCAGCGTAGAACTAGTTGGCACCGGGGAGCTGTTTTTT
>TRBJ1-2|TRBV6-5|NA|NA|15
CASSSTYPLIYGYTF
TGTGCCAGCAGTTCTACCTACCCGCTGATCTATGGCTACACCTTC
>TRBJ2-4|TRBV5-1|once|TRBD1|15
CASSSGGTAKNIQYF
TGCGCCAGCAGCTCAGGGGGTACGGCCAAAAACATTCAGTACTTC
>TRBJ2-1|TRBV2|NA|TRBD2|13
CALGRGASNEQFF
TGTGCTTTAGGGCGGGGGGCCTCTAATGAGCAGTTCTTC
>TRBJ2-3|TRBV19|NA|NA|13
CASSGDQGFTQYF
TGTGCCAGTAGTGGAGACCAGGGGTTCACGCAGTATTTT
>TRBJ1-3|TRBV10-3|NA|NA|11
CAISPGNTIYF
TGTGCCATCAGTCCTGGAAACACCATATATTTT
>TRBJ2-2|TRBV27|once|NA|18
CASSPLLLTDMNTGELFF
TGTGCCAGCAGTCCCCTCCTCTTGACAGATATGAACACCGGGGAGCTGTTTTTT
>TRBJ2-5|TRBV29-1|NA|NA|14
CSVEAPGEPVTQYF
TGCAGCGTTGAAGCCCCGGGTGAGCCCGTGACCCAGTACTTC
>TRBJ1-2|TRBV5-4|NA|NA|12
CASSLMGYGYTF
TGTGCCAGCAGCTTGATGGGGTATGGCTACACCTTC
>TRBJ2-7|TRBV11-3|NA|NA|13
CASSLEGAGEQYF
TGTGCCAGCAGCTTAGAGGGGGCAGGTGAGCAGTACTTC
>TRBJ2-7|TRBV29-1|few|TRBD1|13
CSVGQGSSYEQYF
TGCAGCGTCGGACAGGGATCCTCCTACGAGCAGTACTTC
>TRBJ1-1|TRBV11-3|NA|TRBD1|13
CASSLGTGLVAFF
TGTGCCAGCAGCTTAGGGACAGGGCTCGTAGCTTTCTTT
>TRBJ2-7|TRBV2|NA|NA|16
CASSPGGAGTAYEQYF
TGTGCCAGCAGTCCGGGGGGCGCGGGGACCGCCTACGAGCAGTACTTC
>TRBJ1-1|TRBV6-1|NA|TRBD1|20
CASSEDGRGQGRIKGTEAFF
TGTGCCAGCAGTGAAGACGGGAGGGGGCAGGGCCGGATAAAGGGCACTGAAGCTTTCTTT
>TRBJ2-6|TRBV7-9|NA|NA|16
CASSSSGFSGANVLTF
TGTGCCAGCAGCTCCTCCGGTTTCTCGGGGGCCAACGTCCTGACTTTC
>TRBJ2-1|TRBV4-3|NA|NA|18
CASSQDGNSRRLYNEQFF
TGCGCCAGCAGCCAAGATGGGAACTCTCGGAGACTTTACAATGAGCAGTTCTTC
>TRBJ2-1|TRBV19|NA|NA|17
CASSIAGSRSSYNEQFF
TGTGCCAGTAGTATTGCGGGCAGTCGAAGCTCCTACAATGAGCAGTTCTTC
>TRBJ1-5|TRBV6-1|NA|NA|14
CASSEGVGSQPQHF
TGTGCCAGCAGTGAAGGGGTGGGTAGTCAGCCCCAGCATTTT
>TRBJ2-5|TRBV5-6|NA|NA|12
CASSRYQETQYF
TGTGCCAGCAGCCGGTACCAAGAGACCCAGTACTTC
>TRBJ2-1|TRBV5-1|NA|TRBD2|15
CASSETSGSYNEQFF
TGCGCCAGCAGCGAGACTAGCGGGAGTTACAATGAGCAGTTCTTC
>TRBJ2-7|TRBV4-3|NA|NA|19
CASSHRAGLSGQSSYEQYF
TGCGCCAGCAGCCACCGGGCGGGGCTCAGCGGGCAAAGCTCCTACGAGCAGTACTTC
>TRBJ2-1|TRBV5-6|NA|TRBD1|13
CASSLEGQGVRFF
TGTGCCAGCAGCTTGGAAGGACAGGGGGTCAGGTTCTTC
>TRBJ2-1|TRBV27|NA|TRBD2|15
CASSSRSGGPNEQFF
TGTGCCAGCAGTTCCCGAAGCGGGGGGCCCAATGAGCAGTTCTTC
>TRBJ1-2|TRBV5-4|NA|TRBD1|15
CASSTGQGAEYGYTF
TGTGCCAGCAGCACCGGACAGGGGGCGGAGTATGGCTACACCTTC
>TRBJ1-4|TRBV30|NA|NA|11
CAWSQGGKLFF
TGTGCCTGGAGCCAGGGTGGAAAACTGTTTTTT
>TRBJ1-2|TRBV29-1|NA|TRBD1|12
CSVRDSVYGYTF
TGCAGCGTCAGGGACAGCGTCTATGGCTACACCTTC
>TRBJ2-3|TRBV7-8|NA|NA|14
CASSSTRSTDTQYF
TGTGCCAGCAGCTCGACACGGAGCACAGATACGCAGTATTTT
>TRBJ2-1|TRBV18|NA|TRBD1|15
CASSPRQGAANEQFF
TGTGCCAGCTCACCCCGGCAGGGGGCGGCCAATGAGCAGTTCTTC
>TRBJ2-7|TRBV19|few|TRBD2|15
CASSVGLAGGGGQYF
TGTGCCAGTAGTGTGGGACTAGCGGGAGGCGGAGGGCAGTACTTC
>TRBJ2-3|TRBV5-1|NA|TRBD2|17
CASSPDTLAGGPNTQYF
TGCGCCAGCAGCCCCGATACTTTAGCGGGAGGGCCAAATACGCAGTATTTT
>TRBJ2-7|TRBV7-2|NA|TRBD2|16
CASSSFAGLAPPEQYF
TGTGCCAGCAGCTCTTTTGCGGGACTAGCGCCACCCGAGCAGTACTTC
>TRBJ1-2|TRBV6-5|NA|TRBD1|16
CASSYNRGGGGYGYTF
TGTGCCAGCAGTTATAATAGGGGAGGGGGCGGGTATGGCTACACCTTC
>TRBJ1-1|TRBV6-1|NA|NA|15
CASSEALLSDTEAFF
TGTGCCAGCAGTGAAGCGCTTCTGTCAGACACTGAAGCTTTCTTT
>TRBJ1-2|TRBV6-1|NA|NA|13
CAQPPLAVYGYTF
TGTGCCCAGCCCCCTTTAGCTGTATATGGCTACACCTTC
>TRBJ1-5|TRBV4-1|NA|NA|17
CASSQDRAILSNQPQHF
TGCGCCAGCAGCCAAGACAGGGCTATCCTTAGCAATCAGCCCCAGCATTTT
>TRBJ2-1|TRBV27|few|NA|16
CASSFHGEVFYNEQFF
TGTGCCAGCAGTTTTCACGGGGAGGTGTTTTACAATGAGCAGTTCTTC
>TRBJ1-5|TRBV6-6|NA|NA|13
CASTPGLNQPQHF
TGTGCCAGCACCCCGGGCCTCAATCAGCCCCAGCATTTT
>TRBJ2-1|TRBV19|NA|TRBD2|16
CASRSLGLAGENEQFF
TGTGCCAGTAGGTCCCTCGGGCTAGCGGGAGAGAATGAGCAGTTCTTC
>TRBJ1-6|TRBV28|NA|TRBD1|12
CVTGVNNSPLHF
TGTGTTACAGGGGTCAATAATTCACCCCTCCACTTT
>TRBJ2-3|TRBV5-5|NA|NA|15
CASSLNRPTTDTQYF
TGTGCCAGCAGCTTAAACAGGCCCACCACAGATACGCAGTATTTT
>TRBJ2-1|TRBV9|NA|NA|15
CASSVAGASYNEQFF
TGTGCCAGCAGCGTAGCGGGGGCCTCCTACAATGAGCAGTTCTTC
>TRBJ1-3|TRBV27|NA|NA|18
CASSPFGALGSSGNTIYF
TGTGCCAGCAGTCCATTCGGGGCCCTTGGGAGCTCTGGAAACACCATATATTTT
>TRBJ1-2|TRBV5-1|NA|NA|14
CASSLDRAGYGYTF
TGCGCCAGCAGCTTGGACAGGGCGGGCTATGGCTACACCTTC